This T cell receptor (beta chain) comes out of a study of regulatory T cells in long-lasting Graves disease. About this clonotype itself: Its target is unknown.

Study-level points and caveats: Persistent Graves' patients showed less TCR diversity than newly diagnosed ones.

Time point of the sample: persistent/refractory GD, antithyroid drugs over 5 years with positive TRAb. From PBMCs, RNA was extracted and then used to make the TCR library. Tubes containing EDTA received about 9.4 milliliters of drawn peripheral blood. V lost 1 base and J lost 3, with 12 bases in between. The CDR3 has 15 amino acids. The V gene's germline CDR1 is SGHVS and CDR2 FQNEAQ. The TCR beta library used iRepertoire HTBI primers with Arm-PCR amplification of CDR3. How the authors handled the data: From all samples, identification returned 11 to 15 TRBJ and 60 to 80 TRBV segments. TCRdb recomputed calls from the multiplex PCR reads with MiXCR, one row per CDR3 protein. The V and J calls, along with clone size, are taken from TCRdb and not from the paper's own processing. There are 500,000 to 700,000 distinct CDR3 sequences in the sample; around 32% occur only once, and about 40% lies in the top ten.

V is TRBV7-8 and J is TRBJ1-1, with D maybe TRBD1 (5 bases). The sequence was collected from a female donor with Graves disease. The sequencing here drew on peripheral blood mononuclear cells (PBMCs), taken when the disease was refractory, from a patient treated with antithyroid drugs. CDR3 in DNA: TGTGCCAGCAGCTTAGGCAGGGTGGTTGACACTGAAGCTTTCTTT. Protein product: CASSLGRVVDTEAFF.